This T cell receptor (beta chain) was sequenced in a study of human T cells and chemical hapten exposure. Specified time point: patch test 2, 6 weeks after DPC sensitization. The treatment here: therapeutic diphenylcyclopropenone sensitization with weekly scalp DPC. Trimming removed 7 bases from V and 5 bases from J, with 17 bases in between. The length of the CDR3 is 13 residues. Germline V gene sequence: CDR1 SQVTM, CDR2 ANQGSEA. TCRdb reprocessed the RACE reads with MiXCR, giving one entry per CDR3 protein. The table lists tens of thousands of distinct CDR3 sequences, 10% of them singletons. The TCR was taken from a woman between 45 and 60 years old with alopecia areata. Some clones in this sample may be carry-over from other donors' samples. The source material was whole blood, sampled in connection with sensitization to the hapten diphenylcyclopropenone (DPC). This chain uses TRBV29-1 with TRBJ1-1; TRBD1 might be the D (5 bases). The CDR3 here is CSAEPGTRTEAFF. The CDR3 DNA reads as TGCAGCGCCGAACCAGGGACTAGGACTGAAGCTTTCTTT.